This T cell receptor beta chain was obtained from a study of shared clonotypes between healthy human individuals. Looking at the study overall: A donor's plate count was three for CD4 naive and three for CD4 memory; CD8 naive had two and CD8 memory one. Study conclusions and caveats: Shared clonotypes across all four donors exceeded non-shared ones in generation probability.

Comments on this clone: What it binds is not known.

Produced via immunoSEQ multiplex PCR; TCRdb's table is partial and in-frame only. This table holds roughly 300,000 clones, 87% found once. This clonotype was obtained from a man younger than 35 in good health. Sequencing used memory CD8+ T cells sorted from blood. Subset defined: CD45RO+ cells pooled with CCR7-negative TemRA cells.

The CDR3 protein is CASSLVTLGDDYGYTF. The CDR3 coding sequence is TGTGCCAGCAGCTTAGTGACACTTGGGGATGACTATGGCTACACCTTC. The J gene is TRBJ1-2, the V gene TRBV11-2; D remains ambiguous. The CDR3 loop spans 16 amino acids. Deletions cut 1 base from V and 3 bases from J, with 15 bases between. The germline V gene has CDR1 SGHAT and CDR2 FQNNGV.